This TCR beta chain was profiled in a study of shared clonotypes between healthy human individuals. Only a few counts were recorded for this clone. Its antigen is currently unknown. In the study's own analysis: Filtering of immunoSEQ junctional sequences could not match full-length read filtering. This table comes from immunoSEQ multiplex PCR, and its TCRdb copy is limited to in-frame clones, with some not included. V, J and clone size were drawn from that table, and D and trimming were deduced from the DNA. The sample shows about 2.4 million clones, 93% of them seen only once. General observations from the study: Some naive CD4 clonotypes, roughly 4.5%, turned up in common across four donors.

The germline V and J ends were trimmed by 3 bases and 5 bases, with 11 bases remaining between them. The CDR3 consists of 13 residues. Germline assignment: CDR1 SGHNT and CDR2 YYREEE (reference sequence). The sequence was collected from a man between 18 and 35 years old in good health. Some clones in this sample may be carry-over from other donors' samples. The specimen sequenced was naive CD4+ T cells from PBMCs. The subset here: CD45RA+ positively selected. The chain combines TRBV5-4 with TRBJ1-1, with D tentatively TRBD1 (6 bases). The CDR3 spells CASSYREKTEAFF. The CDR3 DNA is TGTGCCAGCAGCTACAGGGAGAAGACTGAAGCTTTCTTT.